One T cell receptor beta chain is described in this entry. Its specificity is unknown. The sample originates from a study of T cell repertoires in cytomegalovirus infection. Study details: Use of recently identified HLA-C-restricted and well-studied HLA-B-restricted CMV epitopes was part of the study. Findings and caveats of the study: HLA-C-restricted CMV-specific TCR beta clonotypes prevailed in the ex vivo response.

V lost 6 bases and J lost 7; bases outside the gene matches: 4. The CDR3 is 12 residues long. Via MiXCR, TCRdb re-called the reads, giving one row per CDR3 protein. The table shows some 800,000 distinct CDR3 sequences, with about 30% occurring only once. The clonotype comes from a human donor in good health (CMV status not recorded). Some clones in this sample may be carry-over from other donors' samples. The sample was cultured CD8+ T cells from PBMCs, taken from culture after CMV antigen stimulation. This chain joins TRBV12-3 or TRBV12-4 and TRBJ2-7, with TRBD1 identical over 9 bases. The CDR3 is CASSPDRGEQYF. For the CDR3, the DNA is TGTGCCAGCAGCCCGGACAGGGGTGAGCAGTACTTC.